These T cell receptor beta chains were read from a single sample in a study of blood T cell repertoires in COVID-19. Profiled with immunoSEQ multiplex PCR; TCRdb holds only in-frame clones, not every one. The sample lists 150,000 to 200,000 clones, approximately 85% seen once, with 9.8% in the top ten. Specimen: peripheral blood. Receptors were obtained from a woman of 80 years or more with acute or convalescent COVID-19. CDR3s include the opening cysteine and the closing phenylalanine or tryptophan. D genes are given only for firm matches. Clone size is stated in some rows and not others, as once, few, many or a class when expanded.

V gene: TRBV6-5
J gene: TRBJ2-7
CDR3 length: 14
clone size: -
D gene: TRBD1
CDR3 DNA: TGTGCCAGCAGGAGGGACAGATACTCCTACGAGCAGTACTTC
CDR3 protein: CASRRDRYSYEQYF

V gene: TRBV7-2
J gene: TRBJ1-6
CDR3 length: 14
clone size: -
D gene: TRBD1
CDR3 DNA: TGTGCCAGCAGCTTGGACAGGGGTAATTCACCCCTCCACTTT
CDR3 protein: CASSLDRGNSPLHF

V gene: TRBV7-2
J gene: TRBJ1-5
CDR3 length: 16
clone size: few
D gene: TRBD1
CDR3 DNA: TGTGCCAGCAGCTTAGCCGGGACAGGGCGTAATCAGCCCCAGCATTTT
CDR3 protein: CASSLAGTGRNQPQHF

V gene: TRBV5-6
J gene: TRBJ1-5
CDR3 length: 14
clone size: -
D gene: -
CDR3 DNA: TGTGCCAGCAGCAGCCCCCGGGGTAATCAGCCCCAGCATTTT
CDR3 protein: CASSSPRGNQPQHF

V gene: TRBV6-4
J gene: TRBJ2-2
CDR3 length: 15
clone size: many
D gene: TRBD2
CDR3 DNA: TGTGCCAGCAGTGAACGGGAGGGCCCCACCGGGGAGCTGTTTTTT
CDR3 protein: CASSEREGPTGELFF

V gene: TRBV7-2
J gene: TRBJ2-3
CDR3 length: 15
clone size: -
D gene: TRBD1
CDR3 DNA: TGTGCCAGCAGCCGTAGGGGGCGGTCAGCAGATACGCAGTATTTT
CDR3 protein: CASSRRGRSADTQYF

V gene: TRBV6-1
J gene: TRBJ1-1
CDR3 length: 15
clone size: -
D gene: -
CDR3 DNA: TGTGCCAGCAGTGAAGCGGCGCAGGGGTTGGCTGAAGCTTTCTTT
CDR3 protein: CASSEAAQGLAEAFF

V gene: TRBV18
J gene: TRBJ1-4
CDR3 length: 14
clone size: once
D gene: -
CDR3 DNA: TGTGCCAGCTCACCGCCATCCGGGGAGGAAAAACTGTTTTTT
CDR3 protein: CASSPPSGEEKLFF

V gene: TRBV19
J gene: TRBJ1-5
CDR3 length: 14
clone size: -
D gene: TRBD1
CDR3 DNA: TGTGCCAGTAGTATCGGAGGGGGCCCTCAGCCCCAGCATTTT
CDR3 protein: CASSIGGGPQPQHF

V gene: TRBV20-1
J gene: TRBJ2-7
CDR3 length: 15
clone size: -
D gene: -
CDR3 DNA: TGCAGTGCTAGTACCAGGGCCAGCCAATCCTACGAGCAGTACTTC
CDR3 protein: CSASTRASQSYEQYF

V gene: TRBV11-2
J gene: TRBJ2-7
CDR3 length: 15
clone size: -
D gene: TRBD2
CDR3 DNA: TGTGCCAGCAGCTCCCCGACTAGCGGGGTCTACGAGCAGTACTTC
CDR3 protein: CASSSPTSGVYEQYF

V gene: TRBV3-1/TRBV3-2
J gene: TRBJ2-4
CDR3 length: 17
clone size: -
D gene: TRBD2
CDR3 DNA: TGTGCCAGCAGCCAAGATAGCGGGGGGGCCGCCAAAAACATTCAGTACTTC
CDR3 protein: CASSQDSGGAAKNIQYF

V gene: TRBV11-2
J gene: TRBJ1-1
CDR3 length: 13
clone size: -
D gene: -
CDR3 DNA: TGTGCCAGCAGCTTAGACAGGGAGGCTGAAGCTTTCTTT
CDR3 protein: CASSLDREAEAFF

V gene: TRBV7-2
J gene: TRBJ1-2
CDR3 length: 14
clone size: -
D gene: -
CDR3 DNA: TGTGCCAGCAGCTCGGAGGCCCGGAACTATGGCTACACCTTC
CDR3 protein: CASSSEARNYGYTF

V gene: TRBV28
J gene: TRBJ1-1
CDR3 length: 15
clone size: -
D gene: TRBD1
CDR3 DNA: TGTGCCAGCAGTTTACCACAGGGGCTGGCTTATGGAGCTTTCTTT
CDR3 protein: CASSLPQGLAYGAFF

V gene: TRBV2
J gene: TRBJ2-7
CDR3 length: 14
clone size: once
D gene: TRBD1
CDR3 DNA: TGTGCCAGCAGTGTATTGAGGGGGCGAAACGAGCAGTACTTC
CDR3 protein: CASSVLRGRNEQYF

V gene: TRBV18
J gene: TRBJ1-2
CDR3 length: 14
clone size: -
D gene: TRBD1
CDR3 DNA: TGTGCCAGCTCCCCGACAGGGATAGCCTATGGCTACACCTTC
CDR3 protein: CASSPTGIAYGYTF

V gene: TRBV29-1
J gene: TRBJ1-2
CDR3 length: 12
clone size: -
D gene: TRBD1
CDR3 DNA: TGCAGCGTTGGGGACAGTAACTATGGCTACACCTTC
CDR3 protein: CSVGDSNYGYTF

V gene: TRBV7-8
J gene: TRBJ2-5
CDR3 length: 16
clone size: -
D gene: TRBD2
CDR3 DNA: TGTGCCAGCAGCCCGAAGCGGGTAGCGGGGGTTGAGACCCAGTACTTC
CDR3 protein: CASSPKRVAGVETQYF

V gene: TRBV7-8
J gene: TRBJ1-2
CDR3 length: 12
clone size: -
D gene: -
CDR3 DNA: TGTGCCAGCAGCTCAAACAGGGTTGGCTACACCTTC
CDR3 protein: CASSSNRVGYTF

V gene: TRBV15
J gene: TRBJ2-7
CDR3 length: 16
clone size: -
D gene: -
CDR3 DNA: TGTGCCACCAGCAGATCCTATGGAGGACCTGCCTACGAGCAGTACTTC
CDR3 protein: CATSRSYGGPAYEQYF

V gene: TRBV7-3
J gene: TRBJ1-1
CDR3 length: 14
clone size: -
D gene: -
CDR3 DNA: TGTGCCAGCAGCCCGGGACACGCGAACACTGAAGCTTTCTTT
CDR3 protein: CASSPGHANTEAFF

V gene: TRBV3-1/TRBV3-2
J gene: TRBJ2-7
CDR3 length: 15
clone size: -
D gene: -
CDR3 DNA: TGTGCCAGCAGCCCCCGGCTGGACAAAGCCTACGAGCAGTACTTC
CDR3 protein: CASSPRLDKAYEQYF

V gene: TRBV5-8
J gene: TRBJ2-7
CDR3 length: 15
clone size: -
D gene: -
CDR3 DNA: TGTGCCAGCAGCTTGAGGGGTCAAAGCTCCTACGAGCAGTACTTC
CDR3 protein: CASSLRGQSSYEQYF

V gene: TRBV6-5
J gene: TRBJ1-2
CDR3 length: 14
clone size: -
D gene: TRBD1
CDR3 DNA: TGTGCCAGCAGTACGCCGGGACAGGGGGCTGGCTACACCTTC
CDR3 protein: CASSTPGQGAGYTF

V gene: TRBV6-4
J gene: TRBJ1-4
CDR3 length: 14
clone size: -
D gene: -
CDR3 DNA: TGTGCCAGCAGCCCCACAGGGACTAATGAAAAACTGTTTTTT
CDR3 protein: CASSPTGTNEKLFF

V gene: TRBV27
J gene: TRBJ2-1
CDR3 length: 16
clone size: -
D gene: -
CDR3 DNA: TGTGCCAGCAGTTTGTTAGCGGCTAGCTCCTACAATGAGCAGTTCTTC
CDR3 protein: CASSLLAASSYNEQFF

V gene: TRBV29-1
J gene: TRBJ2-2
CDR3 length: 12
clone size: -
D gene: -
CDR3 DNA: TGCAGCGCTAGGACAGAGCCCGGGGAGCTGTTTTTT
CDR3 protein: CSARTEPGELFF

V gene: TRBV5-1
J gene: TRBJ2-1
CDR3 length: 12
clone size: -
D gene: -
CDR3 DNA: TGCGCCAGCAGCTTGGGGGGGCGGGAGCAGTTCTTC
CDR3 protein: CASSLGGREQFF

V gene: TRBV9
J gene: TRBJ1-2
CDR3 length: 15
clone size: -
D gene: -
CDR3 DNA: TGTGCCAGCAGCGTCCTACCGGGGGAGCGGGATGGCTACACCTTC
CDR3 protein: CASSVLPGERDGYTF

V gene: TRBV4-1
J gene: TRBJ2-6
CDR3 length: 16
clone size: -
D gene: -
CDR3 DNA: TGCGCCAGCAGCCATGCCACTTTCTCTGGGGCCAACGTCCTGACTTTC
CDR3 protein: CASSHATFSGANVLTF

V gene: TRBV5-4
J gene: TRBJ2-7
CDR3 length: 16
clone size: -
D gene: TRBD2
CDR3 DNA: TGTGCCAGCAGCGCTCCCGGACTAGCGGGAAGCCACGAGCAGTACTTC
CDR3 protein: CASSAPGLAGSHEQYF

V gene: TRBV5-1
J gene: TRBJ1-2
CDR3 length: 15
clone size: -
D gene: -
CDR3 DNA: TGCGCCAGCAGCCAAAACAACAGGTTAAACTATGGCTACACCTTC
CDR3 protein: CASSQNNRLNYGYTF

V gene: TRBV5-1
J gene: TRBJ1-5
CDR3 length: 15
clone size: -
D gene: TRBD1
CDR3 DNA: TGCGCCAGCAGCCCGACCGGGACAGGGTATCAGCCCCAGCATTTT
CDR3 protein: CASSPTGTGYQPQHF

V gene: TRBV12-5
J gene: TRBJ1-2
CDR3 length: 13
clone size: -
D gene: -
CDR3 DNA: TGTGCTAGTGGTTTGCCAACAGGGCATGGCTACACCTTC
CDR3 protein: CASGLPTGHGYTF

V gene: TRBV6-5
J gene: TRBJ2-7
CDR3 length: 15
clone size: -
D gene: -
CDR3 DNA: TGTGCCAGCAGCCTCCTGGCGGGTCCCTCCTACGAGCAGTACTTC
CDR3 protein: CASSLLAGPSYEQYF

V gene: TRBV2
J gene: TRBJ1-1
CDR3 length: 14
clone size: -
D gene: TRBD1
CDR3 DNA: TGTGCCAGCAGCGCCGACAGGGCTATCGATGAAGCTTTCTTT
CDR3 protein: CASSADRAIDEAFF

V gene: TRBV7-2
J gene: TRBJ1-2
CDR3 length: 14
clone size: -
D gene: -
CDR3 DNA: TGTGCCAGCAGCTTAGAATATTCCCCCTATGGCTACACCTTC
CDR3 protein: CASSLEYSPYGYTF

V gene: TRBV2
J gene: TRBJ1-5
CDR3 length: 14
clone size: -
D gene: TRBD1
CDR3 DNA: TGTGCCAGCAGTGGGAACAGGGGGCATCAGCCCCAGCATTTT
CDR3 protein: CASSGNRGHQPQHF

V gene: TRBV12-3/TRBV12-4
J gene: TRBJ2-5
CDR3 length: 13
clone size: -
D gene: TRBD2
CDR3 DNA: TGTGCCAGCAGCGGGGGGGCCAAAGAGACCCAGTACTTC
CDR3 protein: CASSGGAKETQYF

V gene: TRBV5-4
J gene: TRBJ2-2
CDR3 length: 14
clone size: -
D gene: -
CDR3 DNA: TGTGCCAGCACCTACAGAGTCGAGTCCGGGGAGCTGTTTTTT
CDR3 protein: CASTYRVESGELFF

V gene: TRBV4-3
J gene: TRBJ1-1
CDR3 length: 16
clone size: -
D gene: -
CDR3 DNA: TGCGCCAGCAGCCAAGATGTGGGGCAGGTGAACACTGAAGCTTTCTTT
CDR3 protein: CASSQDVGQVNTEAFF

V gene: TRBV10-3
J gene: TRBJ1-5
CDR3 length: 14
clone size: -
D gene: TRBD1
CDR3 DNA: TGTGCCATCAGGGGGGACAGGGGGGATCAGCCCCAGCATTTT
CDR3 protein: CAIRGDRGDQPQHF

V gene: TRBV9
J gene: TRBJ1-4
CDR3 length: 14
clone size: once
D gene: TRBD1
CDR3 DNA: TGTGCCAGCAGCCAGACAGGGACTAATGAAAAACTGTTTTTT
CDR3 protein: CASSQTGTNEKLFF

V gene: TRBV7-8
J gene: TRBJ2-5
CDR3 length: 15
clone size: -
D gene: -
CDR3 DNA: TGTGCCAGCAGCCCAATACGGGGGGCGCGTGAGACCCAGTACTTC
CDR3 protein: CASSPIRGARETQYF

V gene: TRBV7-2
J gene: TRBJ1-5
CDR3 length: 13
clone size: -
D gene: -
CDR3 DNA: TGTGCCAGCGGGGAGCCTGGCAATCAGCCCCAGCATTTT
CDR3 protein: CASGEPGNQPQHF

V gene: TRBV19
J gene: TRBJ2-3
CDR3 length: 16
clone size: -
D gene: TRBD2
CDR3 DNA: TGTGCCAGTAGTAACTTAGCGGGGGGGCCTAAAGATACGCAGTATTTT
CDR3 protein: CASSNLAGGPKDTQYF

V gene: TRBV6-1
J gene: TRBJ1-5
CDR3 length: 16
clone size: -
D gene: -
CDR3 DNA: TGTGCCAGCAGTGACCTCTTCCGGGAATGGGATCAGCCCCAGCATTTT
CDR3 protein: CASSDLFREWDQPQHF

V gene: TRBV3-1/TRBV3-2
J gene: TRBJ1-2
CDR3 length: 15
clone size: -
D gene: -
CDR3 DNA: TGTGCCAGCAGCCACCTCGGGACATCCAACTATGGCTACACCTTC
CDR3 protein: CASSHLGTSNYGYTF

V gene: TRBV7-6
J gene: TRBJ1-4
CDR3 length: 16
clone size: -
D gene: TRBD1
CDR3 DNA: TGTGCCAGCAGCTTGGGGGGGACAGGGGCAGATGAAAAACTGTTTTTT
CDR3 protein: CASSLGGTGADEKLFF

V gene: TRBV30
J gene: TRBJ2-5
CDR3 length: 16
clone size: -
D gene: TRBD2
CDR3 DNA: TGTGCCTGGGCCCCTGGGACTAGCGGAAATCAAGAGACCCAGTACTTC
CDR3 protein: CAWAPGTSGNQETQYF

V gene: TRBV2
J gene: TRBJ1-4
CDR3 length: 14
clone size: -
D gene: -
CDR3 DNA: TGTGCCAGCAGCGTGGGACTGAGTAATGAAAAACTGTTTTTT
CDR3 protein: CASSVGLSNEKLFF

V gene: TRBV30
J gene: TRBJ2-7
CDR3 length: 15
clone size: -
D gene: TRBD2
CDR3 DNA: TGTGCCTGGAGTCTTGGCGGGGGGCTTTCAAACGAGCAGTACTTC
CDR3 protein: CAWSLGGGLSNEQYF